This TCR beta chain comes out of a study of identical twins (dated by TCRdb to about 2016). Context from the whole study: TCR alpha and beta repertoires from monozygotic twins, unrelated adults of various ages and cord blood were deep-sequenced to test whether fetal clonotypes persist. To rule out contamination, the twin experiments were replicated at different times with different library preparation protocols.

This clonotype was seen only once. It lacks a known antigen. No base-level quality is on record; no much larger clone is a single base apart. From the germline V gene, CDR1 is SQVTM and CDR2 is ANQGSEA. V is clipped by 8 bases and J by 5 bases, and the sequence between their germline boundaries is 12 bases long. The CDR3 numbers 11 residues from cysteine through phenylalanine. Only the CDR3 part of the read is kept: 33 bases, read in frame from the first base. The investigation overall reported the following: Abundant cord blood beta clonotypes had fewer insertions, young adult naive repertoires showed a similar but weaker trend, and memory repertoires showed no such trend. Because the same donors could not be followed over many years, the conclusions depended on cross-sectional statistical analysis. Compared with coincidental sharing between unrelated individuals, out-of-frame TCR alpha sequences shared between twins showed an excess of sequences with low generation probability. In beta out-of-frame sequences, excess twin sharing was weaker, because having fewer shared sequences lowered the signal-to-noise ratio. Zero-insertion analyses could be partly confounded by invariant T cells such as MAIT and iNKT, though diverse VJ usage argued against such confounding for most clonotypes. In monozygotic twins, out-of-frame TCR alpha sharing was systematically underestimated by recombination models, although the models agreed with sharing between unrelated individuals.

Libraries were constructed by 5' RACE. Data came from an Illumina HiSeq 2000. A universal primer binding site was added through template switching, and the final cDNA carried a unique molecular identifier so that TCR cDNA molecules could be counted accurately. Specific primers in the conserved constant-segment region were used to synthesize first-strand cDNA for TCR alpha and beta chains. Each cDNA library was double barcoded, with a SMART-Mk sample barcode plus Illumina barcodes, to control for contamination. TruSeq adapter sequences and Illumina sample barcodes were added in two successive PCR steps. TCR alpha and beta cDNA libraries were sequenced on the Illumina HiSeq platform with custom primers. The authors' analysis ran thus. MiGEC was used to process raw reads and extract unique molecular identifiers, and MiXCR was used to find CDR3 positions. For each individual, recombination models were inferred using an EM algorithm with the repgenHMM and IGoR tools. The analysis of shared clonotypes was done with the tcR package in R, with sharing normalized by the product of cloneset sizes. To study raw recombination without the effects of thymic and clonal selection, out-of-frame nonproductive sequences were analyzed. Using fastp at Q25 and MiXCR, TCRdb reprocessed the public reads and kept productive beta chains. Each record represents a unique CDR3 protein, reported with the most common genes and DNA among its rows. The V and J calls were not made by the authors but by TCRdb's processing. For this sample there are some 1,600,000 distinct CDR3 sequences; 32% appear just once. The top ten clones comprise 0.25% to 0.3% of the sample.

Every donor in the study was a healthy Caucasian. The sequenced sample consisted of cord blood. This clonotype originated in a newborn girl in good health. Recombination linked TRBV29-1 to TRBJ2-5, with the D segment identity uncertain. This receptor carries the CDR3 CSPGPWETQYF. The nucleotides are TGCAGCCCGGGCCCTTGGGAGACCCAGTACTTC.